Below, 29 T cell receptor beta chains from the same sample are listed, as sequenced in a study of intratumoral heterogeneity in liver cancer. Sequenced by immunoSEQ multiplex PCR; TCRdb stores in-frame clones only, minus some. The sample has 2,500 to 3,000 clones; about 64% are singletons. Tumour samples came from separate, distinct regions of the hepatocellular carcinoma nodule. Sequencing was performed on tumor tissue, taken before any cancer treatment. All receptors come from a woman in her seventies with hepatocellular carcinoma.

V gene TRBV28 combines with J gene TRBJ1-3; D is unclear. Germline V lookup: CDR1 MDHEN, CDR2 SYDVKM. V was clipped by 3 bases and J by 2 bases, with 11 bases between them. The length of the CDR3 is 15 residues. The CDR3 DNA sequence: TGTGCCAGCAGTTTCGAGGGTCTTACTGGAAACACCATATATTTT. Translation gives CASSFEGLTGNTIYF.

CDR3 coding DNA: TGTGCCAGCGGCGAGACAGGGGTGAACGAGCAGTACTTC. It specifies CASGETGVNEQYF. This rearrangement joins TRBV2 to TRBJ2-7; TRBD1 aligns across 8 bases. CDR1 and CDR2 (germline): SNHLY, FYNNEI. Trimming at V came to 8 bases and at J to 5 bases, leaving 8 bases not matched to a gene. This CDR3 has 13 amino acids.

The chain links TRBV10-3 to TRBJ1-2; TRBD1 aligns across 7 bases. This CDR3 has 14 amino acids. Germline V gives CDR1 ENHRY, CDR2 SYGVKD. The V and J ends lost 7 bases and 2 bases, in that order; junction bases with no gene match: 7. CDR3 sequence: CAITLDRENYGYTF. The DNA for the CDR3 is TGTGCCATCACCCTCGACAGGGAAAACTATGGCTACACCTTC.

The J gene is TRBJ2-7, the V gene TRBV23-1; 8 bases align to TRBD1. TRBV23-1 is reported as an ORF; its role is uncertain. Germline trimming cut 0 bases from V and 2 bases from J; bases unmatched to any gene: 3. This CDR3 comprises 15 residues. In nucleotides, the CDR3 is TGCGCCAGCAGTCAATCCAGGGGGCCTACCTACGAGCAGTACTTC. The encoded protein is CASSQSRGPTYEQYF.

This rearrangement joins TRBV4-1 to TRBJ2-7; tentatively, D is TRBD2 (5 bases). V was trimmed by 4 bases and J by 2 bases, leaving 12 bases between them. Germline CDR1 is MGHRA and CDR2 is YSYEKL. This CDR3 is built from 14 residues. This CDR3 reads CASSRPGIPYEQYF. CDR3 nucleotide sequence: TGCGCCAGCAGCCGCCCCGGGATCCCCTACGAGCAGTACTTC.

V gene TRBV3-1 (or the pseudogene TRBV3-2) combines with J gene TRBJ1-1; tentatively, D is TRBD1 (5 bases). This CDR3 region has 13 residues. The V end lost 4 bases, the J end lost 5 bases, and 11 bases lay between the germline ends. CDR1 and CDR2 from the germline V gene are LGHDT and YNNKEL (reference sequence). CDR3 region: CASSRQGSTEAFF. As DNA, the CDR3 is TGTGCCAGCAGCCGGCAGGGAAGTACTGAAGCTTTCTTT.

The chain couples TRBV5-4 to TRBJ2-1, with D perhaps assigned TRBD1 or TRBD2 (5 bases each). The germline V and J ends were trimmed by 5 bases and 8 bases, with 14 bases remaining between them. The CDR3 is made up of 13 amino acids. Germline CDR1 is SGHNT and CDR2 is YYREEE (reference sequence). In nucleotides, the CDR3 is TGTGCCAGCAGTACCATGGGACGAGATGAGCAGTTCTTC. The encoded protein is CASSTMGRDEQFF.

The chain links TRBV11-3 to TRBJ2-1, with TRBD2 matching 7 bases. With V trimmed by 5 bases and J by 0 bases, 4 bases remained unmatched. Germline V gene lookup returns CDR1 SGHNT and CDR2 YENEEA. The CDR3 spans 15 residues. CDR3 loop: CASSPSGGSYNEQFF. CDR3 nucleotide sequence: TGTGCCAGCAGCCCTAGCGGAGGCTCCTACAATGAGCAGTTCTTC.

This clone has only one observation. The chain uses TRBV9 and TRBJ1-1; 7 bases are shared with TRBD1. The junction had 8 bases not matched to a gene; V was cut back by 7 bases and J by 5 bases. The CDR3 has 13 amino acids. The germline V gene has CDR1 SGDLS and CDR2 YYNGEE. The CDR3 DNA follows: TGTGCCAGCCCCGGCACAGGGGATACTGAAGCTTTCTTT. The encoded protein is CASPGTGDTEAFF.

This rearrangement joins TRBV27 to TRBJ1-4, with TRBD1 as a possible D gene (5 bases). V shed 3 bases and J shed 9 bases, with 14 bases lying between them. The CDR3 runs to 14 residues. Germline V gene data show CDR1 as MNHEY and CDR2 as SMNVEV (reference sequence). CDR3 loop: CASSFQGTRKKLFF. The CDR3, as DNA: TGTGCCAGCAGTTTTCAGGGTACGAGGAAAAAACTGTTTTTT.

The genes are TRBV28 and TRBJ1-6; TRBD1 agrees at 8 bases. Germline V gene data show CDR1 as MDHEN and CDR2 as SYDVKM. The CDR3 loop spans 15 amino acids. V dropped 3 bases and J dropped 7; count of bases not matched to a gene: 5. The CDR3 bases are TGTGCCAGCAGTTTTTCCAGGGGGCTCAATTCACCCCTCCACTTT. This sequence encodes CASSFSRGLNSPLHF.

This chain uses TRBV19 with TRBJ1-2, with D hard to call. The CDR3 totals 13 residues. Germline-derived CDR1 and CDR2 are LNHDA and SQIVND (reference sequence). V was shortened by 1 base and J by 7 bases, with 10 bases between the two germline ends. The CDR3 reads CASSIGRRAGYTF. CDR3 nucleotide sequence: TGTGCCAGTAGTATAGGTAGACGGGCTGGCTACACCTTC.

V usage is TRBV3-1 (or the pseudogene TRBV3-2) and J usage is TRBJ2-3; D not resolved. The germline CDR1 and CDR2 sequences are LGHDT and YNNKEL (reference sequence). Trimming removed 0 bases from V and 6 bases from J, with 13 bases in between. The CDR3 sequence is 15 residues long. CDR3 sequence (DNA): TGTGCCAGCAGCCAAGAGTCCAGACCTTGGGATACGCAGTATTTT. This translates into CASSQESRPWDTQYF.

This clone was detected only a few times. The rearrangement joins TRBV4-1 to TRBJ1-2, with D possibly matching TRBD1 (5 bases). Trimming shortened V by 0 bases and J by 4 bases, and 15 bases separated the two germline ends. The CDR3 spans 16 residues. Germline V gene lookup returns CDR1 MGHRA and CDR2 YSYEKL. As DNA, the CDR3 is TGCGCCAGCAGCCAAGATCCAGGGACGGGGGGCTATGGCTACACCTTC. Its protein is CASSQDPGTGGYGYTF.

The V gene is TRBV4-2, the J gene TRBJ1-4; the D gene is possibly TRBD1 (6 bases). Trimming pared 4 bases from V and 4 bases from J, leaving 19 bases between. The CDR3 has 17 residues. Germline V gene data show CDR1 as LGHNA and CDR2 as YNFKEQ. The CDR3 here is CASSPGRGDRHNEKLFF. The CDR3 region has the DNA TGTGCCAGCAGCCCCGGAAGAGGCGACAGGCATAATGAAAAACTGTTTTTT.

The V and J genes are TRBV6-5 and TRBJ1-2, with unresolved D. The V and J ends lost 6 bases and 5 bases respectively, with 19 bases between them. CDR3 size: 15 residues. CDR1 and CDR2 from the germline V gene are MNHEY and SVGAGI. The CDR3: CASSADPGGKYGYTF. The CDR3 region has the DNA TGTGCCAGCAGCGCTGATCCGGGAGGGAAATATGGCTACACCTTC.

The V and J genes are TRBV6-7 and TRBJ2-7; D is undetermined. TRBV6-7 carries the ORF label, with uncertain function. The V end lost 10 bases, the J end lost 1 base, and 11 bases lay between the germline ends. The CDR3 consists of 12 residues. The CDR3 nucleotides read TGTGCCAACCCGACTCATTCCTACGAGCAGTACTTC. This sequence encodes CANPTHSYEQYF.

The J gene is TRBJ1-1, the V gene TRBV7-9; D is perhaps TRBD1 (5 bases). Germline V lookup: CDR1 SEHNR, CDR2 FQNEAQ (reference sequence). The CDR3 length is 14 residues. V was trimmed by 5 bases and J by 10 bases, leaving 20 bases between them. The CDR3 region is CASSQGKGQIGAFF. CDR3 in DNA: TGTGCCAGCAGCCAAGGGAAGGGGCAGATAGGAGCTTTCTTT.

CDR3 in DNA: TGTGCCAGCAGTCAGACAGGGGCGAGTGAAAAACTGTTTTTT. This gives the protein CASSQTGASEKLFF. This chain joins TRBV6-5 and TRBJ1-4, with 8 bases identical to TRBD1. Trimming cost V 5 bases and J 7 bases; bases outside gene matches: 6. Germline loops: CDR1 MNHEY, CDR2 SVGAGI. This CDR3 contains 14 residues.

CDR3 nucleotide sequence: TGCGCCAGCAGTGAGGGACTCTACCCATCAGATACGCAGTATTTT. Its translation is CASSEGLYPSDTQYF. The chain employs TRBV10-2 and TRBJ2-3; a possible D gene is TRBD2 (5 bases). Trimming removed 2 bases at V and 4 bases at J, with 13 bases between. Per the germline V gene, CDR1 is WSHSY and CDR2 is SAAADI. This CDR3 is 15 amino acids long.

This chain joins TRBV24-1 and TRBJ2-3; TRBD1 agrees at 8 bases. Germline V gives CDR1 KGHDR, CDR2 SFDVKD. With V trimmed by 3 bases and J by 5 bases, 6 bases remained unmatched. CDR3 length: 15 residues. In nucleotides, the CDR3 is TGTGCCACCAGTGATACCGGGACAGGTTTAGATACGCAGTATTTT. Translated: CATSDTGTGLDTQYF.

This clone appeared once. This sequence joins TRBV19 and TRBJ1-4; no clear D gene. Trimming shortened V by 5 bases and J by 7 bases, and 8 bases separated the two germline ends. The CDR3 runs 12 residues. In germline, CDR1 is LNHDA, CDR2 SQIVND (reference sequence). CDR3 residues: CASSPGGEKLFF. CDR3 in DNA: TGTGCCAGTAGTCCCGGTGGTGAAAAACTGTTTTTT.

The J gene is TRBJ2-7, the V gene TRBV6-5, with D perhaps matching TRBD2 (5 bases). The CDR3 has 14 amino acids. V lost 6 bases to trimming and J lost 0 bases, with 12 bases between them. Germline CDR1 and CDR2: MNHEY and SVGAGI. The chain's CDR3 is CASSGLVTSYEQYF. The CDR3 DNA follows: TGTGCCAGCAGCGGACTTGTGACCTCCTACGAGCAGTACTTC.

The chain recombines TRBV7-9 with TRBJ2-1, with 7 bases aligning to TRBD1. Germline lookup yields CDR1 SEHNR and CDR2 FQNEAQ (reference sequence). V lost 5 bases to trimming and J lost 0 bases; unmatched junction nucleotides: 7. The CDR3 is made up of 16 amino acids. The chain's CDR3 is CASSHPRQGSYNEQFF. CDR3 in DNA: TGTGCCAGCAGCCACCCCCGACAGGGCTCCTACAATGAGCAGTTCTTC.

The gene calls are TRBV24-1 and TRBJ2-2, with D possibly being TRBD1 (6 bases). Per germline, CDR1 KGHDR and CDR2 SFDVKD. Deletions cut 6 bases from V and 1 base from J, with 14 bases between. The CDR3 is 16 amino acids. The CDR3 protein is CATSTKWGLNTGELFF. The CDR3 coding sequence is TGTGCCACCAGTACGAAGTGGGGGCTGAACACCGGGGAGCTGTTTTTT.

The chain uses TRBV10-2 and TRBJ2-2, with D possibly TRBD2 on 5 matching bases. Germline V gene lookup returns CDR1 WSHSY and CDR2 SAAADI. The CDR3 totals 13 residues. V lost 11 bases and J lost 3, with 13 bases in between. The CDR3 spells CAVTDSYTGELFF. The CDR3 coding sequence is TGCGCCGTCACGGACTCCTACACCGGGGAGCTGTTTTTT.

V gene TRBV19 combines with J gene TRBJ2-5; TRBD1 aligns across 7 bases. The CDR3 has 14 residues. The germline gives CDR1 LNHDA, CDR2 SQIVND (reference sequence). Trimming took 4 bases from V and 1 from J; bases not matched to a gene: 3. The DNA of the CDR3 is TGTGCCAGTAGTACCGAGGGGGCCCAAGAGACCCAGTACTTC. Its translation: CASSTEGAQETQYF.

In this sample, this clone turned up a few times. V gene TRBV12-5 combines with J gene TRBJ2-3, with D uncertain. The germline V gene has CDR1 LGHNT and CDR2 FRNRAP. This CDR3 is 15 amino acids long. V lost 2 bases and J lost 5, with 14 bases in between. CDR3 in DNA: TGTGCTAGTGGTTTGCTCCAACCTGGGGTAGATACGCAGTATTTT. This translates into CASGLLQPGVDTQYF.

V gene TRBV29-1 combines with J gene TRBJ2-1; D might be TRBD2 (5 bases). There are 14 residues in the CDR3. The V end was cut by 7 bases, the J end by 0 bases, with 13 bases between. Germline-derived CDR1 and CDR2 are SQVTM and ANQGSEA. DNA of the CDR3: TGCAGCGGTATAGCGATCAGCTCCTACAATGAGCAGTTCTTC. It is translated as CSGIAISSYNEQFF.